This section outlines one T cell receptor (beta chain) sequence together with its context. The data are from a study of cytomegalovirus exposure and HLA in healthy donors. Primers: 60 Vbeta forward and 13 Jbeta reverse. Produced via immunoSEQ multiplex PCR; TCRdb's table is partial and in-frame only. The sample records over 95,000 clones, under 85% being singletons. Donors sampled were nominally healthy, though unrecorded immune exposures were likely. The trim removed 5 bases at V and 5 bases at J, leaving 12 bases unmatched. The CDR3 runs to 16 residues. The germline CDR1 and CDR2 sequences are SEHNR and FQNEAQ (reference sequence).

Specimen: PBMCs. This clonotype originated in a man aged 35 to 55 in good health and CMV-seronegative. This chain links TRBV7-9 with TRBJ1-3; TRBD1 aligns across 7 bases. CDR3 DNA: TGTGCCAGCAGCACCACAGGGGACGGAGGAAGAAACACCATATATTTT. It codes for CASSTTGDGGRNTIYF.